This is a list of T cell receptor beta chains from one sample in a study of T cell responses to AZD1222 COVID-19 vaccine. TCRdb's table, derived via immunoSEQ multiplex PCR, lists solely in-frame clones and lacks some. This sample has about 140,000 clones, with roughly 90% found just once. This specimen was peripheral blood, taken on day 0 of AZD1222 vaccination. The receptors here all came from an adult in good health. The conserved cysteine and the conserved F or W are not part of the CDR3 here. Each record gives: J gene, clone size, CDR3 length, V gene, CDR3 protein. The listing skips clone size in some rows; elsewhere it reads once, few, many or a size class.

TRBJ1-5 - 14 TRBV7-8 ASSPYQGASNQPQH
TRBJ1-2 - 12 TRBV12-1 ASSSRSCRDGYT
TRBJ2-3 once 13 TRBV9 ASNLSGDLTDTQY
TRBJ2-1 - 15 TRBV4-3 ASSQDLGAFSYNEQF
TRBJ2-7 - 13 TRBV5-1 ASKARREEPYEQY
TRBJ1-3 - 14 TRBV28 ASSPPGRSSGNTIY
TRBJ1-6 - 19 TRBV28 ASSFAGVSDPQSSYNSPLH
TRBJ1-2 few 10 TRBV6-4 AKGAGNYGYT
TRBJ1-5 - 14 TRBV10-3 AISESSGYSNQPQH
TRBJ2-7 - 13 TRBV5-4 ASSSGGQVGYEQY
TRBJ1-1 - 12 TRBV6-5 ASTAGFGHTEAF
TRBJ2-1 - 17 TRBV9 ASSAQGTSGTLLYNEQF
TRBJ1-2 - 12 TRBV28 ASSPGTGAYGYT
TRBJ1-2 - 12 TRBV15 ATSSSGAIYGYT
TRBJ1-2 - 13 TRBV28 ASSSNPGDLYGYT
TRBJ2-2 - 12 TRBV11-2 ASSYRQSRGELF
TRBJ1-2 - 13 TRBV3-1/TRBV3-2 ASSQERRSNYGYT
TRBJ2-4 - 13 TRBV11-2 ASSSTGIAKNIQY
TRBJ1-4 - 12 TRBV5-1 ASSSQGAGEKLF
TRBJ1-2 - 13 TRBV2 ASSEWNSGPYGYT
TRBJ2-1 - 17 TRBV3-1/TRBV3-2 ASSRRKVRGGDYYNEQF
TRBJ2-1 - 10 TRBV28 ASSLYRDGEF
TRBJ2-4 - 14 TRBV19 ASSISLEGPQNIQY
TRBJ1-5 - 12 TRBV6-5 ASSEQAFNQPQH
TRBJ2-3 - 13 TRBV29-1 SVRVLAGAADTQY
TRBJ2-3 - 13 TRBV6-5 ASSYGTSRTDTQY
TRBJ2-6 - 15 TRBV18 ASSPTSGAAGANVLT
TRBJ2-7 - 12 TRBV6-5 ASTLQGGSYEQY
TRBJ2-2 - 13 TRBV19 ASTRQGYNTGELF
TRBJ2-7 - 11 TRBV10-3 AISRTGSYEQY
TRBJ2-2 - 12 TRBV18 ASSPPSNTGELF
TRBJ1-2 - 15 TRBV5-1 ASSPGQGSGSNYGYT
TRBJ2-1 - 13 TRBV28 ASRRGHLSAKEQF
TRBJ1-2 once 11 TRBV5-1 ASSFGGNYGYT
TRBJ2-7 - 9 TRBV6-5 ACGQGNEQY
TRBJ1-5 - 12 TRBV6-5 ASKLDRDNQPQH
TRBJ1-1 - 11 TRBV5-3 ARRPTRNTEAF
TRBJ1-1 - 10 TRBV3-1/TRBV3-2 ASSQLQGEAF
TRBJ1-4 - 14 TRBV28 ASSSFQGPTNEKLF
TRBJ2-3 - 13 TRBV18 ASSPRTGGPDTQY
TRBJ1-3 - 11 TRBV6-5 ASTPGWTDTIY
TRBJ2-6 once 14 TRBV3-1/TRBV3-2 ASSQLRVAGANVLT
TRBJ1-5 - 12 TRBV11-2 ASSLDRGGQPQH
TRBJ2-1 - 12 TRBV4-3 ASSRGLAAGEQF
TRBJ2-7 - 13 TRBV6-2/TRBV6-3 ASSFSGTGVSEQY
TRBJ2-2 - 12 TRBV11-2 ASQSAVNTGELF
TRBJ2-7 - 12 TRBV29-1 SVRRSGGSYEQY
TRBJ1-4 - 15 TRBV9 ASSGAPRDRGDEKLF
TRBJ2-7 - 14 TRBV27 ASSHGGTGGSYEQY
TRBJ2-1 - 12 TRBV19 ASSLRTGSNEQF
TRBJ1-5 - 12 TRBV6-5 ASSYGGDNQPQH
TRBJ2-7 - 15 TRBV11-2 ASSLSSGGLSSYEQY
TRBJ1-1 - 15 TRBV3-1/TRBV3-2 ASSQVNLGRPNTEAF
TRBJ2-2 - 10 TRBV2 ARGASAGELF
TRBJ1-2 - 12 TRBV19 ASSILGSSYGYT
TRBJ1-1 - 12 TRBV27 ASKRDSRRTEAF
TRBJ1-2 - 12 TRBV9 ASSPDRESRGYT
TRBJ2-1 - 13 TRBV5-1 ASSPGAVRYNEQF
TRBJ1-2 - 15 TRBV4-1 ASSQVPRGRRNYGYT
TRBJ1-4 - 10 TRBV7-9 ASSPLGEKLF